The 22 T cell receptor beta chains reported below all come from one sample, sequenced in a study of graft-versus-host responses after intestinal transplantation. These receptors are not linked to any known antigen. Some clones are missing from TCRdb's copy, which holds only in-frame ones; the method was immunoSEQ multiplex PCR. The sample lists more than 100,000 clones, approximately 95% occurring once. The sequenced sample was unstimulated CD8+ T cells sorted from spleen or lymph node cells, obtained before intestinal transplant. All receptors come from a human donor who received an intestinal transplant.

This rearrangement joins TRBV4-2 to TRBJ2-3; 8 nucleotides align to TRBD2. The CDR3 length is 17 residues. The V and J ends lost 0 bases and 8 bases, in that order; junction bases with no gene match: 13. Germline V gives CDR1 LGHNA, CDR2 YNFKEQ. Here the CDR3 reads CASSQESSGSTFGTQYF. Here the CDR3 DNA reads TGTGCCAGCAGCCAAGAGTCTAGCGGGTCGACTTTCGGTACGCAGTATTTT.

The chain couples TRBV27 to TRBJ2-7; D remains ambiguous. CDR1 and CDR2 from the germline V gene are MNHEY and SMNVEV (reference sequence). This CDR3 has 16 residues. V was cut by 2 bases and J by 2 bases, with 16 bases left in between. The CDR3 spells CASSLRRRTLPYEQYF. The DNA of the CDR3 is TGTGCCAGCAGTTTACGCCGCAGGACGCTCCCCTACGAGCAGTACTTC.

The J gene is TRBJ1-1, the V gene TRBV29-1; 7 nucleotides match TRBD1. The germline CDR1 and CDR2 sequences are SQVTM and ANQGSEA. This CDR3 has 13 amino acids. Unmatched junction bases numbered 11, after V lost 5 bases and J lost 8 bases. The CDR3, as DNA: TGCAGCGTTTTAATACGACAGGGCTTGGAAGCTTTCTTT. This encodes CSVLIRQGLEAFF.

The chain uses TRBV9 and TRBJ2-7; D gene unclear. The CDR3 is 15 residues long. Germline CDR1 SGDLS, CDR2 YYNGEE. The V end lost 0 bases, the J end lost 2 bases, and 12 bases lay between the germline ends. The CDR3 loop is CASSVAPSLAYEQYF. CDR3 nucleotides: TGTGCCAGCAGCGTAGCTCCTAGTCTCGCCTACGAGCAGTACTTC. The complete variable domain, with remaining parts taken from reference TRBV9 and TRBJ2-7, reads DSGVTQTPKHLITATGQRVTLRCSPRSGDLSVYWYQQSLDQGLQFLIQYYNGEERAKGNILERFSAQQFPDLHSELNLSSLELGDSALYFCASSVAPSLAYEQYFGPGTRLTVT.

This clone was counted between two and nine times. The chain is built from TRBV10-3 and TRBJ2-7, with 8 bases lining up with TRBD1. V trimming: 11 bases; J trimming: 3 bases; junction bases outside the gene matches: 9. The germline CDR1 and CDR2 sequences are ENHRY and SYGVKD. CDR3 length: 13 residues. CDR3 nucleotide sequence: TGTGCCGCCAGGGGGCAGGGAGGCTACGAGCAGTACTTC. This gives the protein CAARGQGGYEQYF.

The chain has TRBV9 and TRBJ1-5; D remains unclear. CDR1 and CDR2 from the germline V gene are SGDLS and YYNGEE. Deletions cut 1 base from V and 2 bases from J, with 7 bases between. This CDR3 has 14 residues. CDR3 bases: TGTGCCAGCAGCGTAAGCGGGGGCAATCAGCCCCAGCATTTT. Amino acids: CASSVSGGNQPQHF. Full variable domain (outside the CDR3, taken from reference TRBV9 and TRBJ1-5): DSGVTQTPKHLITATGQRVTLRCSPRSGDLSVYWYQQSLDQGLQFLIQYYNGEERAKGNILERFSAQQFPDLHSELNLSSLELGDSALYFCASSVSGGNQPQHFGDGTRLSIL.

V usage is TRBV18 and J usage is TRBJ2-7; maybe TRBD2 (6 bases). CDR1 and CDR2 (germline): KGHSH, LQKENI. This CDR3 is 14 amino acids long. The V and J ends lost 0 bases and 7 bases respectively, with 13 bases between them. The CDR3 region has the DNA TGTGCCAGCTCACCACCGGGACTGGCCCCTGAGCAGTACTTC. It specifies CASSPPGLAPEQYF.

The rearrangement links TRBV5-6 to TRBJ2-5; D uncertain. The J call is uncertain, as TRBJ2-7 better fits the DNA end. The CDR3 is 15 amino acids. Germline values: CDR1 SGHDT, CDR2 YYEEEE. CDR3 DNA sequence: TGTGCCAGCAGCTTGTATCAGCCTAGTCGGAGCGAGCAGTACTTC. Its translation: CASSLYQPSRSEQYF.

The J gene is TRBJ1-1, the V gene TRBV10-3; D ambiguous. Trimming took 6 bases from V and 1 from J, leaving 15 bases between them. The CDR3 has 15 residues. Germline V gene sequence: CDR1 ENHRY, CDR2 SYGVKD. CDR3 sequence reads: CAISPTMGENTEAFF. CDR3 bases: TGTGCCATCAGCCCCACGATGGGTGAGAACACTGAAGCTTTCTTT.

The chain links TRBV5-6 to TRBJ2-5; D gene uncertain. This CDR3 comprises 14 residues. V was trimmed by 0 bases and J by 1 base, leaving 7 bases between them. Germline V CDR1 and CDR2: SGHDT, YYEEEE. CDR3 in DNA: TGTGCCAGCAGCTTGGTTGGCAGCCAAGAGACCCAGTACTTC. Its translation is CASSLVGSQETQYF.

The chain combines TRBV4-1 with TRBJ2-7; 7 nucleotides line up with TRBD1. Germline assignment: CDR1 MGHRA and CDR2 YSYEKL. V was pared by 1 base and J by 5 bases, with 11 bases of the junction left unmatched. The length of the CDR3 is 16 residues. DNA of the CDR3: TGCGCCAGCAGCCAAGGTACCGGAACAGGGGATGACGAGCAGTACTTC. Translating it yields CASSQGTGTGDDEQYF.

The chain carries TRBV19 and TRBJ2-7; 9 bases are shared with TRBD1. The CDR3 extends over 17 amino acids. Germline V gives CDR1 LNHDA, CDR2 SQIVND (reference sequence). J lost 3 bases, V lost 5 bases, and 14 bases had no gene match. CDR3 in DNA: TGTGCCAGTAGTGTAGGGATTCCGGGACAGGGTGGCTACGAGCAGTACTTC. This encodes CASSVGIPGQGGYEQYF.

The gene calls are TRBV19 and TRBJ2-1; TRBD1 matches 7 bases. Germline V gene lookup returns CDR1 LNHDA and CDR2 SQIVND (reference sequence). V gave up 5 bases and J gave up 0 bases; unmatched junction bases: 4. The length of the CDR3 is 15 residues. CDR3 amino acids: CASSGRDSSYNEQFF. As DNA, the CDR3 is TGTGCCAGTAGTGGCCGGGACAGCTCCTACAATGAGCAGTTCTTC.

The table lists this clone with a count of one. The rearrangement uses TRBV6-1 and TRBJ1-2, with TRBD1 identical over 10 bases. CDR1 and CDR2 from the germline V gene are MNHNS and SASEGT. After removal of 3 bases from V and 2 bases from J, the junction contained 3 bases not matched to a gene. This CDR3 contains 15 residues. DNA for the CDR3: TGTGCCAGCAGTGAGGGGACAGGGGACAACTATGGCTACACCTTC. Amino acids: CASSEGTGDNYGYTF.

CDR3 in DNA: TGTGCCAGCAGCTTAACCGGGACAGGGGGCGCTCCGAACACTGAAGCTTTCTTT. This codes for CASSLTGTGGAPNTEAFF. The genes are TRBV27 and TRBJ1-1; 12 bases match TRBD1. CDR3 length: 18 residues. V lost 6 bases and J lost 1; bases outside the gene matches: 12. Germline loops: CDR1 MNHEY, CDR2 SMNVEV (reference sequence).

This chain joins TRBV28 and TRBJ2-1, with D possibly TRBD1 on 6 matching bases. The CDR3 runs 15 residues. V lost 4 bases and J lost 1, with 11 bases in between. Germline V gene lookup returns CDR1 MDHEN and CDR2 SYDVKM. In DNA form, the CDR3 reads TGTGCCAGCAGTTACAGGGCCTTTTCCTACAATGAGCAGTTCTTC. Its translation: CASSYRAFSYNEQFF.

The chain employs TRBV28 and TRBJ2-7; TRBD1 agrees at 7 bases. Trimming cost V 1 base and J 2 bases; bases outside gene matches: 5. The CDR3 covers 15 residues. CDR1 and CDR2 from the germline V gene are MDHEN and SYDVKM. This CDR3 reads CASSLFRTGAYEQYF. CDR3 in DNA: TGTGCCAGCAGTTTATTCCGGACAGGAGCCTACGAGCAGTACTTC.

The chain uses TRBV28 and TRBJ1-1; 10 bases agree with TRBD1. The CDR3 extends over 17 amino acids. Germline V CDR1 and CDR2: MDHEN, SYDVKM. The trim removed 5 bases at V and 4 bases at J, leaving 13 bases unmatched. The CDR3 nucleotides read TGTGCCAGCAGTCCGCTCAGAGGATGGGACAGGGGCACTGAAGCTTTCTTT. This gives the protein CASSPLRGWDRGTEAFF.

The chain links TRBV28 to TRBJ2-6; D gene unclear. V lost 4 bases and J 2 bases, leaving 9 bases between the germline ends. CDR3 length equals 15 residues. The germline gives CDR1 MDHEN, CDR2 SYDVKM. This chain's CDR3 is CASSSDGTGANVLTF. CDR3 coding DNA: TGTGCCAGCAGTTCTGATGGGACTGGGGCCAACGTCCTGACTTTC.

The gene calls are TRBV11-2 and TRBJ2-7; possible D gene TRBD2, 5 bases. CDR3 length: 14 amino acids. Between the trimmed V and J ends, which lost 2 bases and 9 bases, there was a span of 17 bases. Germline-derived CDR1 and CDR2 are SGHAT and FQNNGV. CDR3 amino acids: CASSLIRGRSGQYF. CDR3 in DNA: TGTGCCAGCAGCTTAATACGGGGAAGGAGTGGGCAGTACTTC.

This chain uses TRBV27 with TRBJ2-7; tentative D call: TRBD1 (6 bases). V was clipped by 6 bases and J by 6 bases, with 15 bases between them. The CDR3 length is 13 residues. The germline CDR1 and CDR2 sequences are MNHEY and SMNVEV (reference sequence). In DNA form, the CDR3 reads TGTGCCAGCAGCAGGGGTAGGGCCGGCGAGCAGTACTTC. The encoded protein is CASSRGRAGEQYF.

The genes are TRBV7-9 and TRBJ2-3; tentatively, D is TRBD2 (6 bases). This CDR3 is built from 12 residues. Trimming removed 3 bases at V and 13 bases at J, with 14 bases between. CDR1 and CDR2 from the germline V gene are SEHNR and FQNEAQ (reference sequence). CDR3: CASSFPAGWEYF. CDR3 DNA sequence: TGTGCCAGCAGCTTCCCTGCGGGGTGGGAGTATTTT. The full variable domain, completed using reference TRBV7-9 and TRBJ2-3, is DTGVSQNPRHKITKRGQNVTFRCDPISEHNRLYWYRQTLGQGPEFLTYFQNEAQLEKSRLLSDRFSAERPKGSFSTLEIQRTEQGDSAMYLCASSFPAGWEYFGPGTRLTVL.